This T cell receptor (beta chain) was sequenced in a study of naive and memory T cell subsets listed by TCRdb under 2017. As for the study more broadly: In the figure summarizing the skin biopsy and whole blood samples, around 10 blood donors, 7 tuberculin skin test biopsies and 3 saline control biopsies were reported. PCR2 was typically performed as a SYBR Green qPCR that was stopped at a set threshold, although end-point PCR (around 6 cycles) could be used instead for low-input samples. Beyond this particular receptor, the publication reports: The RNA-based method was acknowledged as potentially sensitive to TCR transcript changes with T cell activation and differentiation.

To note about this clonotype: The target of this receptor is not known. No base quality information exists; no much larger clone differs at one position.

The study described a robust, sensitive protocol for amplifying, sequencing and analyzing TCRs, using 3' ligation of a UMI-containing oligonucleotide to TCR cDNA. For whole blood analysis, under 3 ml of peripheral blood was collected from healthy adult volunteers into Tempus tubes, and RNA was extracted following the manufacturer's instructions. Total RNA, without cell sorting, was DNase treated with RQ1 DNase before reverse transcription, targeting 1 to 1000 ng input. Libraries were prepared from skin biopsies and whole blood to test how robust the pipeline was in samples where T cells are a minority population. The library was prepared using 5' RACE. The ligated cDNA was amplified in four rounds of PCR with nested alpha and beta constant region primers together with the SP2 primer. For the blood and skin samples, TCR RNA was reverse transcribed with SuperScript IV using primers for the alpha and beta constant regions. An oligonucleotide carrying the Illumina SP2 primer and a UMI was ligated to the cDNA 3' end using T4 RNA ligase 1. To prevent hairpin formation, the 12-nucleotide UMI was made up of two random hexamers with an eight-base spacer between them. TCR alpha and beta chain libraries were processed separately from the second PCR onward, with dual indexing for multiplexing. After pooling, the indexed libraries were analyzed by capillary electrophoresis and sequenced on either an Illumina MiSeq or NextSeq. PhiX DNA at about 5-8% was added to the libraries to raise base diversity and improve cluster recognition. The original pipeline was this. UMIs were extracted from read 2 by Demultiplexor and combined with the TCR sequence from read 1, and reads were split according to sample indices. Decombinator identified V and J genes and V-J junctions, assigning each TCR a five-part identifier including V and J deletions. UMIs were used by Collapsinator to correct sequencing errors and PCR amplification heterogeneity, so that a UMI-based abundance was obtained for each TCR. Identifiers were converted to nucleotide sequence by CDR3Translator and translated to amino acids, and CDR3 regions were extracted on the basis of terminal motifs. After normalization to the amount of input RNA, error-corrected alpha and beta TCR counts from blood and skin were compared. The raw public data were reprocessed by TCRdb itself: fastp quality trimming at Q25, MiXCR clonotype calling, in-frame beta chains only. When rows share a CDR3 protein, they turn into one entry using the most common DNA and genes. The V and J calls follow TCRdb's processing rather than the paper's. The sample records about 62,000 distinct CDR3 sequences, approximately 8% of which are singletons. The ten largest clones take up over 15% of the sample.

The TCR sequence derives from a female donor in good health.

The CDR3 region reads CASGRANNYGYTF. The DNA sequence is as follows: TGTGCCAGCGGTCGGGCGAACAACTATGGCTACACCTTC. The sequence is built from TRBV28 and TRBJ1-2, with no reliable assignment of the D segment. There are 13 amino acids in the CDR3, from cysteine to phenylalanine inclusive. CDR3 DNA only is kept here, 39 bases in frame from base 1. CDR1 and CDR2 were assigned from the germline V gene as MDHEN and SYDVKM. V sheds 8 bases and J sheds 2 bases, leaving 12 bases between their ends.